The clone carrying this T cell receptor (beta chain) has a handful of counts. What it binds is unknown. Quantitative 5'-RACE was performed with molecular barcodes, and it yielded the TCR beta libraries. TCRdb called the 5' RACE reads again in MiXCR, with one record for every CDR3 protein. The sample records about 360,000 distinct CDR3 sequences, roughly 20% being singletons. The sample originates from a study of CD8 T cells in ankylosing spondylitis. Findings and caveats of the study: With a CD8+ phenotype, disease-linked clones were relatively rare in peripheral blood. Clones linked to disease were reported to show significant enrichment in matched ankylosing spondylitis synovial fluid. Earlier authors reported some of these motif variants in reactive arthritis synovial fluid and blood.

V lost 5 bases, J lost 5 bases, and 16 bases lay in between. Germline V gene lookup returns CDR1 LNHDA and CDR2 SQIVND (reference sequence). This CDR3 region has 14 residues. What was sequenced was blood, either unsorted or a sorted T cell fraction (not recorded which). This sequence originates from a male donor with ankylosing spondylitis or in good health (not recorded which). The chain joins TRBV19 to TRBJ2-7, with D maybe TRBD2 (6 bases). CDR3 region: CASSPQGGVNEQYF. The DNA of the CDR3 is TGTGCCAGTAGTCCTCAGGGCGGGGTAAACGAGCAGTACTTC.